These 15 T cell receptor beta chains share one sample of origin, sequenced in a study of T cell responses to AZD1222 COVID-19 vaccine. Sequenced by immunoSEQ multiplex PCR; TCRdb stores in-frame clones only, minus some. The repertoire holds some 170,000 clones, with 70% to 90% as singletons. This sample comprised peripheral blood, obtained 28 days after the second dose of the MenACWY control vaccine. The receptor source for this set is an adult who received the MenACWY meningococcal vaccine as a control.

The CDR3 loop reads CASSSGYNQPQHF. The CDR3 nucleotides read TGTGCCAGCAGCTCAGGATACAATCAGCCCCAGCATTTT. V gene TRBV7-9 combines with J gene TRBJ1-5; D call uncertain. The CDR3 is 13 amino acids. The ends were cut back, 4 bases at V and 3 bases at J, with 7 bases in the middle. Looked up from germline, CDR1 is SEHNR and CDR2 is FQNEAQ (reference sequence). The complete variable domain, with remaining parts taken from reference TRBV7-9 and TRBJ1-5, reads DTGVSQNPRHKITKRGQNVTFRCDPISEHNRLYWYRQTLGQGPEFLTYFQNEAQLEKSRLLSDRFSAERPKGSFSTLEIQRTEQGDSAMYLCASSSGYNQPQHFGDGTRLSIL.

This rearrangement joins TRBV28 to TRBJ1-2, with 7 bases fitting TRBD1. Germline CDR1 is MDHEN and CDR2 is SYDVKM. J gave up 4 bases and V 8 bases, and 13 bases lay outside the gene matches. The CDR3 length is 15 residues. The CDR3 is CASGRVKGAGYGYTF. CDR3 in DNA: TGTGCCAGCGGGCGGGTGAAGGGGGCCGGCTATGGCTACACCTTC.

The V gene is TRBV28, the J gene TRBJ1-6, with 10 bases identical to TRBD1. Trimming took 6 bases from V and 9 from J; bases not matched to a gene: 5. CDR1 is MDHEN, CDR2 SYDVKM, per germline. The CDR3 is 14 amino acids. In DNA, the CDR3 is TGTGCCAGCAGCACCGGGACAGGGGTTTCACCCCTCCACTTT. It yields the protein CASSTGTGVSPLHF.

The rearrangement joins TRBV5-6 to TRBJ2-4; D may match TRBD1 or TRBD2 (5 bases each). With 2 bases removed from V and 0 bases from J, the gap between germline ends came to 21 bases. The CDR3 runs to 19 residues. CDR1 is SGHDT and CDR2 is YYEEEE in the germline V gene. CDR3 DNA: TGTGCCAGCAGCTTTAGGCAGGGCGGGCTCCATTTAGCCAAAAACATTCAGTACTTC. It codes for CASSFRQGGLHLAKNIQYF.

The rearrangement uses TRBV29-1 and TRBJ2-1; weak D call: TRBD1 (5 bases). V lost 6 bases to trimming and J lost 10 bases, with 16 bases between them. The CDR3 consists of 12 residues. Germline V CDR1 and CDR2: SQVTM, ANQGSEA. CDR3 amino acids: CSVHFSGLEQFF. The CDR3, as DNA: TGCAGCGTCCACTTCTCAGGGTTGGAGCAGTTCTTC.

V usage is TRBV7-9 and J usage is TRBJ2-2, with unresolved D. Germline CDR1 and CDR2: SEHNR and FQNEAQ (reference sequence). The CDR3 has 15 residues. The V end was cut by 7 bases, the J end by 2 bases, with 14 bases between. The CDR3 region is CASTGGRSNTGELFF. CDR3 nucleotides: TGTGCCAGCACGGGTGGACGGAGCAACACCGGGGAGCTGTTTTTT.

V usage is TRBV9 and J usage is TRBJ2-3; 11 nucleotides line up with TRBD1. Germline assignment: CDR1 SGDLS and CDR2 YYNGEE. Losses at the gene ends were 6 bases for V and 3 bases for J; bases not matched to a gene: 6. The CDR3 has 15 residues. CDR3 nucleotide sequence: TGTGCCAGCACCGAACGGGACAGGGGGACAGATACGCAGTATTTT. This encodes CASTERDRGTDTQYF.

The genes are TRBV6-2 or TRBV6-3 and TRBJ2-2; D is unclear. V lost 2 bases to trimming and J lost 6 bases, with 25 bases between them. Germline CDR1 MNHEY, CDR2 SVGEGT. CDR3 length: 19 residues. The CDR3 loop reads CASSYDKLMLAREPGELFF. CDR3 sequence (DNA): TGTGCCAGCAGTTACGATAAATTGATGTTGGCTAGAGAGCCCGGGGAGCTGTTTTTT.

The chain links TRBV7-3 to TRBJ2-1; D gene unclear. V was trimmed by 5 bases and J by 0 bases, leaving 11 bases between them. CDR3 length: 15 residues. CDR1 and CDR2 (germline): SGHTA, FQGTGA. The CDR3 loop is CASSPPGSSYNEQFF. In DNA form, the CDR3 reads TGTGCCAGCAGCCCACCCGGAAGCTCCTACAATGAGCAGTTCTTC. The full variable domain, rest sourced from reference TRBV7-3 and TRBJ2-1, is GAGVSQTPSNKVTEKGKYVELRCDPISGHTALYWYRQSLGQGPEFLIYFQGTGAADDSGLPNDRFFAVRPEGSVSTLKIQRTERGDSAVYLCASSPPGSSYNEQFFGPGTRLTVL.

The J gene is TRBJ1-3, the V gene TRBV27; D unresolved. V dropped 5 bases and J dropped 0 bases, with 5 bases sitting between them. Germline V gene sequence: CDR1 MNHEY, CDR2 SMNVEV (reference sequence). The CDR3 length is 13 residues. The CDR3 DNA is TGTGCCAGCAGTGTAGGCTCTGGAAACACCATATATTTT. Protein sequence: CASSVGSGNTIYF.

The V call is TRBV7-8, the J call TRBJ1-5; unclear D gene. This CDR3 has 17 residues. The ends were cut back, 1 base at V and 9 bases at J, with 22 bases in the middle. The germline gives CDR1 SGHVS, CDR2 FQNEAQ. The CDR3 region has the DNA TGTGCCAGCAGCTTAGTTTGGCTTGGTGGGAACCAAAGGCCCCAGCATTTT. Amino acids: CASSLVWLGGNQRPQHF.

The CDR3 loop reads CAISESSGEATNEKLFF. The DNA for the CDR3 is TGTGCCATCAGTGAGTCGTCAGGGGAGGCAACTAATGAAAAACTGTTTTTT. The chain links TRBV10-3 to TRBJ1-4, with D possibly TRBD1 on 6 matching bases. The CDR3 length is 17 residues. Trimming pared 0 bases from V and 0 bases from J, leaving 11 bases between. The germline V gene encodes CDR1 ENHRY and CDR2 SYGVKD.

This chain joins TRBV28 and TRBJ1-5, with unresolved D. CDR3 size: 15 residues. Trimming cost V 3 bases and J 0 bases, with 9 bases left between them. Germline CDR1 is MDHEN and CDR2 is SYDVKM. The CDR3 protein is CASSFVGISNQPQHF. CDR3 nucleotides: TGTGCCAGCAGTTTCGTAGGGATTAGCAATCAGCCCCAGCATTTT.

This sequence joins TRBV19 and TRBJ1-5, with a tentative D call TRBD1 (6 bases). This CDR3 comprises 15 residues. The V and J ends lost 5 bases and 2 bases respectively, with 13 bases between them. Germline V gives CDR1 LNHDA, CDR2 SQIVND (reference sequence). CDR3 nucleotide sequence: TGTGCCAGTAGTGCCCAGGGGAGCGGCAATCAGCCCCAGCATTTT. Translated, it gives CASSAQGSGNQPQHF.

CDR3 loop: CASSSDTYEQYF. In nucleotides, the CDR3 is TGTGCCAGCAGTTCCGACACCTACGAGCAGTACTTC. The gene calls are TRBV28 and TRBJ2-7; D remains unclear. Between the trimmed V and J ends, which lost 4 bases and 2 bases, there was a span of 6 bases. Per germline, CDR1 MDHEN and CDR2 SYDVKM. The CDR3 length is 12 residues.